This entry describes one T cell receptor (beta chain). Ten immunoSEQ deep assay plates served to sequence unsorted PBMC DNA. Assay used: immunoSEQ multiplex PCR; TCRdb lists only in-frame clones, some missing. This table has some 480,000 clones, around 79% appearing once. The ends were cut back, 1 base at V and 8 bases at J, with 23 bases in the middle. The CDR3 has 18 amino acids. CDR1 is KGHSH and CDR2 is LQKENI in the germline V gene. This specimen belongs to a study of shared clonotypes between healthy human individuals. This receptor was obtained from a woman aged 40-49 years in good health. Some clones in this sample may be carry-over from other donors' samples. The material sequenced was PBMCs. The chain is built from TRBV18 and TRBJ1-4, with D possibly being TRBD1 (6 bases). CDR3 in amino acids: CASSPLGPGRTEKEKLFF. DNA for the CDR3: TGTGCCAGCTCACCACTGGGTCCGGGTCGGACAGAAAAGGAAAAACTGTTTTTT. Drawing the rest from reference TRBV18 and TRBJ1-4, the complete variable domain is NAGVMQNPRHLVRRRGQEARLRCSPMKGHSHVYWYRQLPEEGLKFMVYLQKENIIDESGMPKERFSAEFPKEGPSILRIQQVVRGDSAAYFCASSPLGPGRTEKEKLFFGSGTQLSVL.